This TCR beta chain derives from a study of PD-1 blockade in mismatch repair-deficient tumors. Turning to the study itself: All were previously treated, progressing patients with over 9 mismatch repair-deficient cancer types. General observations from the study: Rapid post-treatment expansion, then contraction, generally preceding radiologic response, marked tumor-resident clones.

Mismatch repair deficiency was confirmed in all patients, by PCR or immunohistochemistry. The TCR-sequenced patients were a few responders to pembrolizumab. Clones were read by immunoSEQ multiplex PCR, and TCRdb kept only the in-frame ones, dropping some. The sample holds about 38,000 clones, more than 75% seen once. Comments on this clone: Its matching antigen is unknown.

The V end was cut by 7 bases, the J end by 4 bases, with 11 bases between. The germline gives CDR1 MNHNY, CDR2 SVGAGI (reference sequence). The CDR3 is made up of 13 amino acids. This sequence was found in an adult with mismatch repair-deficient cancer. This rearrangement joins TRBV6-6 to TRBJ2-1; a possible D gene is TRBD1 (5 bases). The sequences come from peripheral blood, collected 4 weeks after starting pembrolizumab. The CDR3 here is CASTLTDYNEQFF. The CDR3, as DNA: TGTGCCAGCACCCTGACAGATTACAATGAGCAGTTCTTC.